A single sample gave rise to the 23 T cell receptor beta chains below, sequenced in a study of graft-versus-host responses after intestinal transplantation. Assay used: immunoSEQ multiplex PCR; TCRdb lists only in-frame clones, some missing. The sample carries under 150,000 clones, 90% recorded once. The antigens of these receptors remain unknown. The starting material was unstimulated CD4+ T cells sorted from spleen or lymph node cells, obtained before intestinal transplant. The receptor source for this set is a human donor who received an intestinal transplant.

The chain joins TRBV11-2 to TRBJ2-7; D uncertain. CDR3 length equals 14 residues. Germline CDR1 is SGHAT and CDR2 is FQNNGV. Between the trimmed V and J ends, which lost 0 bases and 1 base, there was a span of 7 bases. CDR3: CASSLEWQSYEQYF. In DNA, the CDR3 is TGTGCCAGCAGCTTAGAGTGGCAATCCTACGAGCAGTACTTC.

This clone was seen just once. This chain uses TRBV4-1 with TRBJ1-4; 8 positions match TRBD1. Germline V gene lookup returns CDR1 MGHRA and CDR2 YSYEKL. The V and J ends lost 1 base and 3 bases, in that order; junction bases with no gene match: 4. CDR3 length: 16 residues. The CDR3 reads CASSQGQGTSNEKLFF. Written as DNA, the CDR3 is TGCGCCAGCAGCCAAGGACAGGGGACCTCTAATGAAAAACTGTTTTTT.

The V gene is TRBV7-2, the J gene TRBJ2-5; 7 bases map to TRBD2. J gave up 5 bases and V 2 bases, and 11 bases lay outside the gene matches. The germline V gene encodes CDR1 SGHTA and CDR2 FQGNSA. The CDR3 length is 16 residues. The CDR3 is CASSLSRPLGGETQYF. The CDR3 DNA follows: TGTGCCAGCAGCTTATCGCGTCCTCTGGGGGGGGAGACCCAGTACTTC.

J is TRBJ2-5 and V is TRBV7-8; D not resolved. V gave up 1 base and J gave up 5 bases, with 11 bases separating them. The length of the CDR3 is 14 residues. The germline gives CDR1 SGHVS, CDR2 FQNEAQ. The DNA for the CDR3 is TGTGCCAGCAGCTTAGACCGTACCCGGGAGACCCAGTACTTC. The encoded protein is CASSLDRTRETQYF.

V is TRBV19 and J is TRBJ1-5; possibly TRBD1 for D (5 bases). Germline V gene sequence: CDR1 LNHDA, CDR2 SQIVND (reference sequence). The CDR3 covers 15 residues. V was trimmed by 6 bases and J by 4 bases, leaving 16 bases between them. The CDR3, as DNA: TGTGCCAGTAGGGGACTTATCCGGGGGAATCAGCCCCAGCATTTT. Translated, it gives CASRGLIRGNQPQHF. The complete variable domain, with remaining parts taken from reference TRBV19 and TRBJ1-5, reads DGGITQSPKYLFRKEGQNVTLSCEQNLNHDAMYWYRQDPGQGLRLIYYSQIVNDFQKGDIAEGYSVSREKKESFPLTVTSAQKNPTAFYLCASRGLIRGNQPQHFGDGTRLSIL.

A single count supports this clone. V gene TRBV5-1 combines with J gene TRBJ1-3; no definite D call. This CDR3 spans 13 amino acids. Germline V gene lookup returns CDR1 SGHRS and CDR2 YFSETQ. V lost 5 bases to trimming and J lost 4 bases, with 10 bases between them. The CDR3 region has the DNA TGCGCCAGCAGACCCGAGGGCGGAAACACCATATATTTT. Translating gives CASRPEGGNTIYF. The full variable domain, in which reference TRBV5-1 and TRBJ1-3 provide the parts outside the CDR3, is KAGVTQTPRYLIKTRGQQVTLSCSPISGHRSVSWYQQTPGQGLQFLFEYFSETQRNKGNFPGRFSGRQFSNSRSEMNVSTLELGDSALYLCASRPEGGNTIYFGEGSWLTVV.

This chain joins TRBV2 and TRBJ1-6, with TRBD1 identical over 8 bases. Germline assignment: CDR1 SNHLY and CDR2 FYNNEI. The CDR3 spans 16 residues. Trimming cost V 8 bases and J 0 bases; bases outside gene matches: 6. CDR3 amino acids: CASLRDRSSYNSPLHF. The CDR3 DNA follows: TGTGCCAGCCTCCGGGACAGGAGCTCCTATAATTCACCCCTCCACTTT.

The gene calls are TRBV5-1 and TRBJ2-2; D may be TRBD2 (6 bases). Looked up from germline, CDR1 is SGHRS and CDR2 is YFSETQ. The CDR3 is 13 amino acids. V lost 3 bases and J 5 bases, leaving 8 bases between the germline ends. The CDR3 is CASSWEATGELFF. In DNA form, the CDR3 reads TGCGCCAGCAGCTGGGAGGCGACCGGGGAGCTGTTTTTT.

The V call is TRBV5-1, the J call TRBJ2-3; perhaps TRBD1 as D (6 bases). The CDR3 spans 15 residues. The germline gives CDR1 SGHRS, CDR2 YFSETQ. V shed 4 bases and J shed 1 base, with 13 bases lying between them. CDR3 sequence reads: CASSGQLKGTDTQYF. The DNA for the CDR3 is TGCGCCAGCAGCGGACAGCTAAAGGGCACAGATACGCAGTATTTT. Looking up the rest from reference TRBV5-1 and TRBJ2-3 gives the full variable domain: KAGVTQTPRYLIKTRGQQVTLSCSPISGHRSVSWYQQTPGQGLQFLFEYFSETQRNKGNFPGRFSGRQFSNSRSEMNVSTLELGDSALYLCASSGQLKGTDTQYFGPGTRLTVL.

This rearrangement joins TRBV7-6 to TRBJ1-6; tentatively, D is TRBD1 (6 bases). In germline, CDR1 is SGHVS, CDR2 FNYEAQ. The CDR3 totals 15 residues. V shed 1 base and J shed 5 bases, with 9 bases lying between them. CDR3: CASSLGTVDNSPLHF. The CDR3 DNA follows: TGTGCCAGCAGCTTAGGGACAGTTGATAATTCACCCCTCCACTTT.

V gene TRBV5-1 combines with J gene TRBJ1-1, with D perhaps matching TRBD1 (6 bases). The CDR3 contains 14 residues. Trimming stripped 3 bases from V and 1 base from J, with 10 bases between. Germline V CDR1 and CDR2: SGHRS, YFSETQ. The CDR3 sequence: CASSYLGGNTEAFF. CDR3 bases: TGCGCCAGCAGCTACCTAGGGGGGAACACTGAAGCTTTCTTT.

CDR3 protein: CASSPFGTGSTGELFF. The CDR3 nucleotides read TGTGCCAGCTCACCATTCGGGACAGGGAGCACCGGGGAGCTGTTTTTT. The chain employs TRBV18 and TRBJ2-2, with 9 positions matching TRBD1. Trimming took 2 bases from V and 4 from J; bases not matched to a gene: 5. The germline V gene has CDR1 KGHSH and CDR2 LQKENI. This CDR3 spans 16 amino acids.

The chain employs TRBV7-8 and TRBJ2-7; 7 nucleotides match TRBD2. CDR1 and CDR2 from the germline V gene are SGHVS and FQNEAQ. The CDR3 is 16 residues long. J lost 0 bases, V lost 4 bases, and 9 bases had no gene match. The CDR3 bases are TGTGCCAGCAGCTCCCCCGAGGGACTAAGCTCCTACGAGCAGTACTTC. Encoded protein: CASSSPEGLSSYEQYF.

The chain uses TRBV2 and TRBJ1-5, with no clear D. Germline V gene sequence: CDR1 SNHLY, CDR2 FYNNEI. The CDR3 is made up of 15 amino acids. V was cut by 6 bases and J by 1 base, with 13 bases left in between. The CDR3 here is CASSASTRSNQPQHF. The CDR3 DNA reads as TGTGCCAGCAGCGCTTCAACGCGAAGCAATCAGCCCCAGCATTTT.

Here the CDR3 reads CASSRDSTRNTEAFF. As DNA, the CDR3 is TGCGCCAGCAGCCGAGACTCCACCCGGAACACTGAAGCTTTCTTT. The chain couples TRBV5-1 to TRBJ1-1, with D uncertain. Germline assignment: CDR1 SGHRS and CDR2 YFSETQ. CDR3 length: 15 residues. The germline V and J ends were trimmed by 4 bases and 1 base, with 14 bases remaining between them.

The chain carries TRBV11-2 and TRBJ2-6; 7 nucleotides align to TRBD1. The CDR3 is 16 amino acids. The V and J ends lost 4 bases and 2 bases, in that order; junction bases with no gene match: 5. Germline assignment: CDR1 SGHAT and CDR2 FQNNGV. The CDR3 nucleotides are TGTGCCAGCAGCTCCTACGACAGGGCTGGGGCCAACGTCCTGACTTTC. Its protein is CASSSYDRAGANVLTF.

The chain links TRBV7-9 to TRBJ1-1, with D possibly being TRBD1 (5 bases). V was cut by 4 bases and J by 1 base, with 7 bases left in between. The V gene's germline CDR1 is SEHNR and CDR2 FQNEAQ (reference sequence). CDR3 length: 13 amino acids. The CDR3 loop is CASSSGGNTEAFF. The CDR3 DNA sequence: TGTGCCAGCAGCTCGGGGGGGAACACTGAAGCTTTCTTT.

This sequence joins TRBV5-1 and TRBJ2-3; 12 positions agree with TRBD2. This CDR3 contains 17 residues. Looked up from germline, CDR1 is SGHRS and CDR2 is YFSETQ. With 4 bases clipped from V and 4 bases from J, the junction kept 10 bases outside the gene matches. DNA for the CDR3: TGCGCCAGCAGCGGATGGACTAGCGGGGTTCTATCAGATACGCAGTATTTT. Encoded protein: CASSGWTSGVLSDTQYF.

V usage is TRBV7-9 and J usage is TRBJ1-1, with a tentative D call TRBD1 (5 bases). Per the germline V gene, CDR1 is SEHNR and CDR2 is FQNEAQ (reference sequence). There are 14 residues in the CDR3. The ends were cut back, 1 base at V and 5 bases at J, with 11 bases in the middle. CDR3 in DNA: TGTGCCAGCAGCTTAGTGGTTCGGGGGACTGAAGCTTTCTTT. This sequence encodes CASSLVVRGTEAFF.

The chain couples TRBV19 to TRBJ2-3, with 14 bases lining up with TRBD2. CDR3 length equals 16 residues. V lost 6 bases and J lost 1; bases outside the gene matches: 3. From germline, CDR1 is LNHDA and CDR2 SQIVND (reference sequence). This CDR3 is CASRGLAGVGTDTQYF. The CDR3 DNA follows: TGTGCCAGTAGGGGACTAGCGGGAGTTGGCACAGATACGCAGTATTTT. The full variable domain, its missing parts supplied by reference TRBV19 and TRBJ2-3, is DGGITQSPKYLFRKEGQNVTLSCEQNLNHDAMYWYRQDPGQGLRLIYYSQIVNDFQKGDIAEGYSVSREKKESFPLTVTSAQKNPTAFYLCASRGLAGVGTDTQYFGPGTRLTVL.

The CDR3 DNA reads TGTGCCAGTAGGGCAGGGGGGCATTACACCGGGGAGCTGTTTTTT. Translating it yields CASRAGGHYTGELFF. This sequence joins TRBV19 and TRBJ2-2, with D possibly matching TRBD1 (7 bases). CDR1 and CDR2 (germline): LNHDA, SQIVND (reference sequence). V shed 6 bases and J shed 3 bases, with 14 bases lying between them. The CDR3 is made up of 15 amino acids.

The V gene is TRBV5-1, the J gene TRBJ2-1; 12 bases agree with TRBD2. Trimming at V came to 2 bases and at J to 1 base, leaving 4 bases not matched to a gene. The CDR3 runs to 17 residues. Germline V CDR1 and CDR2: SGHRS, YFSETQ. The CDR3 loop is CASSFLTSGSSYNEQFF. As DNA, the CDR3 is TGCGCCAGCAGCTTCCTGACTAGCGGGAGTTCCTACAATGAGCAGTTCTTC.

This chain uses TRBV19 with TRBJ1-2, with D perhaps TRBD1 (5 bases). Trimming took 5 bases from V and 2 from J, leaving 15 bases between them. This CDR3 comprises 15 residues. Looked up from germline, CDR1 is LNHDA and CDR2 is SQIVND (reference sequence). The CDR3 here is CASSPRDSLNYGYTF. In DNA, the CDR3 is TGTGCCAGTAGTCCGCGGGACTCTTTGAACTATGGCTACACCTTC.